This paragraph covers one T cell receptor beta chain sequence. The data are from a study of blood T cell repertoires in COVID-19. About the research overall: COVID-19 samples, acute and convalescent, were from the United States, Italy and Spain. The cDNA or gDNA used as material had been derived from T cells, B-cell-depleted T cells, or PBMCs.

Authors' processing steps: Reference gene primer amplification gave nucleated cell count estimates. The assay was immunoSEQ multiplex PCR, and TCRdb's table has in-frame clones only and misses some. For V, J and clone size, that table is used; D and trimming come from the DNA. The sample records 150,000 to 200,000 clones, about 84% being singletons. This TCR was recovered from a woman aged 25 to 45 with acute or convalescent COVID-19. Sequenced input: peripheral blood.

The CDR3 nucleotides read TGCGCCAGCAGCTCCAAGGGACAGGACAACTATGGCTACACCTTC. Protein product: CASSSKGQDNYGYTF. The chain recombines TRBV5-1 with TRBJ1-2; 8 bases agree with TRBD1. The junction had 6 bases not matched to a gene; V was cut back by 3 bases and J by 2 bases. Germline V gives CDR1 SGHRS, CDR2 YFSETQ. CDR3 length: 15 amino acids. Full variable domain (outside the CDR3, taken from reference TRBV5-1 and TRBJ1-2): KAGVTQTPRYLIKTRGQQVTLSCSPISGHRSVSWYQQTPGQGLQFLFEYFSETQRNKGNFPGRFSGRQFSNSRSEMNVSTLELGDSALYLCASSSKGQDNYGYTFGSGTRLTVV.